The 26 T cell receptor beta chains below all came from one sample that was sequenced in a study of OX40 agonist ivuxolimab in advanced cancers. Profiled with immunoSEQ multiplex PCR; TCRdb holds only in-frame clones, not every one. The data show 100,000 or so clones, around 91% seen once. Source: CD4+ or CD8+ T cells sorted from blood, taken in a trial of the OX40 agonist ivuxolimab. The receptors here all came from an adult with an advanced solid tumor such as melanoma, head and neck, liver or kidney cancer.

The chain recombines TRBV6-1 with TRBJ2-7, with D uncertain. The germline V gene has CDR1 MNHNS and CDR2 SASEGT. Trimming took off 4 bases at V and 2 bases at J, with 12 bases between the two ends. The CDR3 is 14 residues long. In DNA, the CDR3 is TGTGCCAGCAGTGTTATAAGTGGTACCTACGAGCAGTACTTC. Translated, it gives CASSVISGTYEQYF.

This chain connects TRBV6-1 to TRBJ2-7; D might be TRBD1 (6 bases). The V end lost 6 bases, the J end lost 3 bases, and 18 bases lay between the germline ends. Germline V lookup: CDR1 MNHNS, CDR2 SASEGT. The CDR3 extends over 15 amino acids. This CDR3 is CASSEYRDLIYEQYF. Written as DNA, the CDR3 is TGTGCCAGCAGCGAGTACAGGGACCTTATCTACGAGCAGTACTTC.

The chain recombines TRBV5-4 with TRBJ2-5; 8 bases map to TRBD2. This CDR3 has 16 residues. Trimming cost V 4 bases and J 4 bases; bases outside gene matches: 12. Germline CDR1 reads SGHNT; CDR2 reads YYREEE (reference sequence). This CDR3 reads CASSRAAGGVGETQYF. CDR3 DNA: TGTGCCAGCAGCCGCGCGGCGGGGGGCGTAGGAGAGACCCAGTACTTC.

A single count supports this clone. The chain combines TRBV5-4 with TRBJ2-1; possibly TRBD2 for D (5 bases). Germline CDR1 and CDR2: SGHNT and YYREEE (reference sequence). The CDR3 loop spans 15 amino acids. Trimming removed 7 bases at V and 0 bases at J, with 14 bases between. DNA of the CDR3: TGTGCCAGCTTTCGGGTGGGGAGCTCCTACAATGAGCAGTTCTTC. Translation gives CASFRVGSSYNEQFF.

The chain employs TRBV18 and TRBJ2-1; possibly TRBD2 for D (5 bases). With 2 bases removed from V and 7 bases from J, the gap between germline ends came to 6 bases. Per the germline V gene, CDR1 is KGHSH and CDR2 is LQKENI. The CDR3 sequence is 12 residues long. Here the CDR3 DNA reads TGTGCCAGCTCACCAGGAGGAAATGAGCAGTTCTTC. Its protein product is CASSPGGNEQFF.

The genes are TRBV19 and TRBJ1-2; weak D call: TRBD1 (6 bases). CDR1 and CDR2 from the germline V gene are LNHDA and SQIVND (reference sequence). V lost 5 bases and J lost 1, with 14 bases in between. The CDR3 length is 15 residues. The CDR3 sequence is CASSYQQGFNYGYTF. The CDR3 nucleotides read TGTGCCAGTAGTTACCAACAGGGCTTTAACTATGGCTACACCTTC.

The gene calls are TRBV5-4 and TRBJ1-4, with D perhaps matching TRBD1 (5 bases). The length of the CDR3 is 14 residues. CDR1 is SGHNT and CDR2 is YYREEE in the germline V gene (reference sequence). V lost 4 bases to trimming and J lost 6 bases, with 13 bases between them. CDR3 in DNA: TGTGCCAGCAGCCGGACCGGGACGGATGAAAAACTGTTTTTT. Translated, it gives CASSRTGTDEKLFF. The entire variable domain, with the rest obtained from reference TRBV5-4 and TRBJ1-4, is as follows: ETGVTQSPTHLIKTRGQQVTLRCSSQSGHNTVSWYQQALGQGPQFIFQYYREEENGRGNFPPRFSGLQFPNYSSELNVNALELDDSALYLCASSRTGTDEKLFFGSGTQLSVL.

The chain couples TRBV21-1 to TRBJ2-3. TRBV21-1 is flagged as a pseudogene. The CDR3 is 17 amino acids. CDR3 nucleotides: TGTGCCAGCAGCAAAGAGGTCGCCAGGAGTCTCACAGATACGCAGTATTTT. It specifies CASSKEVARSLTDTQYF.

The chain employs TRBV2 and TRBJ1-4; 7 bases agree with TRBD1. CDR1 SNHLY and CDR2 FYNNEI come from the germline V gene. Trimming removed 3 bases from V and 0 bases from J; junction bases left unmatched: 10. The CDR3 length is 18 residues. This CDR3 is CASSDGWGTATTNEKLFF. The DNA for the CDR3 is TGTGCCAGCAGTGATGGGTGGGGGACAGCCACAACTAATGAAAAACTGTTTTTT.

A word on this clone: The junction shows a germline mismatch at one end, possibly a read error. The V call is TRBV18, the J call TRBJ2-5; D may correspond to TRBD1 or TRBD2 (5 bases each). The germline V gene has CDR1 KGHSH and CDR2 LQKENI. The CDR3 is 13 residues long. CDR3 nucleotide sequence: TGTGCCAGCTCACCGGGACCTCAAGGGACCCAGTACTTC. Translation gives CASSPGPQGTQYF.

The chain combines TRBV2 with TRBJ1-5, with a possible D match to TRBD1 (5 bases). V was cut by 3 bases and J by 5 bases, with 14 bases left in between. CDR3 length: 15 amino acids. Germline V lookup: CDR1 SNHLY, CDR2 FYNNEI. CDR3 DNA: TGTGCCAGCAGTGAGGGGCGGGGGGGATATCAGCCCCAGCATTTT. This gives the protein CASSEGRGGYQPQHF.

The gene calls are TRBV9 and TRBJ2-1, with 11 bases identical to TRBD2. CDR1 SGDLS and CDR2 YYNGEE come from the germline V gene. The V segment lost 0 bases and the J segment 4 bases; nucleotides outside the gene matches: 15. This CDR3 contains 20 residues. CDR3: CASSVGSSGRARASYNEQFF. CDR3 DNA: TGTGCCAGCAGCGTAGGAAGTAGCGGGAGGGCCCGGGCGAGTTACAATGAGCAGTTCTTC.

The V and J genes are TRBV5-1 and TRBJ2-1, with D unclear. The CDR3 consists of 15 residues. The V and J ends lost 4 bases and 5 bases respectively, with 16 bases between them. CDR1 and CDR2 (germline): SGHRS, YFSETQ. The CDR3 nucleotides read TGCGCCAGCAGCCCCACAGATAGAACAGACAATGAGCAGTTCTTC. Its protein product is CASSPTDRTDNEQFF. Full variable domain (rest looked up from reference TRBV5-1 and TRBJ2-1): KAGVTQTPRYLIKTRGQQVTLSCSPISGHRSVSWYQQTPGQGLQFLFEYFSETQRNKGNFPGRFSGRQFSNSRSEMNVSTLELGDSALYLCASSPTDRTDNEQFFGPGTRLTVL.

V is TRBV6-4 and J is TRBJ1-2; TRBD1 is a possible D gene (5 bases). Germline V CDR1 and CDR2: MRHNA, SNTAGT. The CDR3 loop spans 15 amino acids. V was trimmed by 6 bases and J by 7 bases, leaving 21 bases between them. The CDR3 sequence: CASSPMGTAVSGYTF. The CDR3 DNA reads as TGTGCCAGCAGCCCCATGGGGACGGCTGTTAGTGGCTACACCTTC.

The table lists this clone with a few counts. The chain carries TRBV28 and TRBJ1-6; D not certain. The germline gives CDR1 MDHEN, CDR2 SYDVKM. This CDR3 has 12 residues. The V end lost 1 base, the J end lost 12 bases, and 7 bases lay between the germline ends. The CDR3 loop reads CASSLLQQPLHF. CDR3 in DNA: TGTGCCAGCAGTTTATTACAGCAACCCCTCCACTTT.

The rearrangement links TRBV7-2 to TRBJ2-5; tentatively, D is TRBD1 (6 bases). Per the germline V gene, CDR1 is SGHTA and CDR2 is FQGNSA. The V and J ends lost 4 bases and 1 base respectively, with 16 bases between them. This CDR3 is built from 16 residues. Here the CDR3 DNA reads TGTGCCAGCAGCTCACAGGGTGGGGCGATCCAAGAGACCCAGTACTTC. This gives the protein CASSSQGGAIQETQYF.

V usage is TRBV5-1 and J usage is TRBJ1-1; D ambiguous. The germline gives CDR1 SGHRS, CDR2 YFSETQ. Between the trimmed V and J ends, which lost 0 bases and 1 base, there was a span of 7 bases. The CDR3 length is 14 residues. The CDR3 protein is CASSLAQANTEAFF. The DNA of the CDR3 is TGCGCCAGCAGCTTGGCTCAGGCGAACACTGAAGCTTTCTTT. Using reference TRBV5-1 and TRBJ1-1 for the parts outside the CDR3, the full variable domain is KAGVTQTPRYLIKTRGQQVTLSCSPISGHRSVSWYQQTPGQGLQFLFEYFSETQRNKGNFPGRFSGRQFSNSRSEMNVSTLELGDSALYLCASSLAQANTEAFFGQGTRLTVV.

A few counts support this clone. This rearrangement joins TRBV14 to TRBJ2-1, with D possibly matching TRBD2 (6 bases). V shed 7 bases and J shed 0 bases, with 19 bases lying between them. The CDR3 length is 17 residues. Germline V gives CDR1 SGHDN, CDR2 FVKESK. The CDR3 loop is CASNPLPGRGSYNEQFF. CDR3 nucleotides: TGTGCCAGCAATCCGCTCCCCGGGAGAGGCTCCTACAATGAGCAGTTCTTC.

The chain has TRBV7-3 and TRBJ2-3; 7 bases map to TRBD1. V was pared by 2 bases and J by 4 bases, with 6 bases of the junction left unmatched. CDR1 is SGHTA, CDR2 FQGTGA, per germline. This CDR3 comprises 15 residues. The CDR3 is CASSLGGQGADTQYF. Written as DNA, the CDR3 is TGTGCCAGCAGCTTAGGGGGCCAGGGGGCAGATACGCAGTATTTT.

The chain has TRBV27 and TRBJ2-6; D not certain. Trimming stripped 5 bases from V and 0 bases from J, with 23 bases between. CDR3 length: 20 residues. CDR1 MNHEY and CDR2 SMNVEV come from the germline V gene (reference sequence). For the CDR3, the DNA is TGTGCCAGCAGTCCCATCACCCCCGGCGTTTTGGGCTCTGGGGCCAACGTCCTGACTTTC. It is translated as CASSPITPGVLGSGANVLTF.

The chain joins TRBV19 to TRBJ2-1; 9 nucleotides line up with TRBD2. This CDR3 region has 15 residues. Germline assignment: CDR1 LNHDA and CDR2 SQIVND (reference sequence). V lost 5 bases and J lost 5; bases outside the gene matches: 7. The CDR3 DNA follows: TGTGCCAGTAGTTATCCGGGACTAGCCAACAATGAGCAGTTCTTC. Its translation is CASSYPGLANNEQFF.

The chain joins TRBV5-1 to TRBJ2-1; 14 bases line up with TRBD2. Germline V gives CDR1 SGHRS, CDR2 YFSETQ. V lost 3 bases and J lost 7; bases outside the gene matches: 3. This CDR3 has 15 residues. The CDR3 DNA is TGCGCCAGCAGCTCCGGACTAGCGGGAGGAAATGAGCAGTTCTTC. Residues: CASSSGLAGGNEQFF.

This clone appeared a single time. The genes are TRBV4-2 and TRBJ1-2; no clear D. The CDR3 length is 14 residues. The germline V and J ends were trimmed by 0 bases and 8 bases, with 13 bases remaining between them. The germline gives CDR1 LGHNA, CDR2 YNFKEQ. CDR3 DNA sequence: TGTGCCAGCAGCCAAGATGTCAATTCCTGGGGCTACACCTTC. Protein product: CASSQDVNSWGYTF.

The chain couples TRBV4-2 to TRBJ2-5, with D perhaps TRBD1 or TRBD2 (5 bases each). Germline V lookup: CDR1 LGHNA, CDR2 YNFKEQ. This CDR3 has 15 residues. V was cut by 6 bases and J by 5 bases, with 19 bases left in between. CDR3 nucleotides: TGTGCCAGCAGTCGGAGTAGCCAGGGAGTCGAGACCCAGTACTTC. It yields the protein CASSRSSQGVETQYF.

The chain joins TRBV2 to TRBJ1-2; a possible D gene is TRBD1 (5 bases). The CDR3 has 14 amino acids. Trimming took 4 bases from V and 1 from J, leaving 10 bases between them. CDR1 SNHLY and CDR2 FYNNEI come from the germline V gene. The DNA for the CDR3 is TGTGCCAGCAGTGGGGGCAGGAATAACTATGGCTACACCTTC. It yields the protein CASSGGRNNYGYTF.

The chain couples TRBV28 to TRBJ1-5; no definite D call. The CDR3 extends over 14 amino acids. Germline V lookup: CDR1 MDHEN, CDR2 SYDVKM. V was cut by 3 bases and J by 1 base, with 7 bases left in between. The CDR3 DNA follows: TGTGCCAGCAGTTTTGGGCCAAGCAATCAGCCCCAGCATTTT. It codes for CASSFGPSNQPQHF. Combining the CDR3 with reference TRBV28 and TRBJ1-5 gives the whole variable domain DVKVTQSSRYLVKRTGEKVFLECVQDMDHENMFWYRQDPGLGLRLIYFSYDVKMKEKGDIPEGYSVSREKKERFSLILESASTNQTSMYLCASSFGPSNQPQHFGDGTRLSIL.